The rows below give T cell receptor beta chains drawn from one sample of a study of blood T cell repertoires in COVID-19. The data were produced by immunoSEQ multiplex PCR, yet TCRdb's version contains in-frame clones alone and is incomplete. The sample records over 200,000 clones, about 85% being singletons. The sequenced sample consisted of PBMCs or T cells enriched from blood (not recorded which). These receptors were taken from a man between 25 and 39 years old who had recovered from COVID-19. The CDR3 runs from the conserved cysteine through the conserved F or W. A D gene is named only where the DNA matches it firmly. The size field is filled for only some rows; it gives once, few, many or a size class.

v_call: TRBV27
j_call: TRBJ1-6
clone_size: few
d_call: TRBD1
cdr3_nt: TGTGCCAGCAGTGCGGGACAGGGGGCAAATTCACCCCTCCACTTT
cdr3_aa: CASSAGQGANSPLHF

v_call: TRBV5-6
j_call: TRBJ1-1
clone_size: .
d_call: .
cdr3_nt: TGTGCCAGCAGCTCGTCACTGGAGGTGAACACTGAAGCTTTCTTT
cdr3_aa: CASSSSLEVNTEAFF

v_call: TRBV5-4
j_call: TRBJ2-7
clone_size: .
d_call: .
cdr3_nt: TGTGCCAGCAGCTTGGGGGACAACTCCTACGAGCAGTACTTC
cdr3_aa: CASSLGDNSYEQYF

v_call: TRBV6-5
j_call: TRBJ2-1
clone_size: .
d_call: .
cdr3_nt: TGTGCCAGCAGTTACCCTCGAGGGAGCTACAATGAGCAGTTCTTC
cdr3_aa: CASSYPRGSYNEQFF

v_call: TRBV7-9
j_call: TRBJ1-3
clone_size: .
d_call: .
cdr3_nt: TGTGCCAGCAGCTTTTCAGGGGCTAGAGGAAACACCATATATTTT
cdr3_aa: CASSFSGARGNTIYF

v_call: TRBV21-1
j_call: TRBJ2-7
clone_size: .
d_call: .
cdr3_nt: TGTGCCAGCAGCAAAAATAAGGAGGACTACGAGCAGTACTTC
cdr3_aa: CASSKNKEDYEQYF

v_call: TRBV5-4
j_call: TRBJ1-1
clone_size: .
d_call: TRBD1
cdr3_nt: TGTGCCAGCAGCCCCTGGACAGGGAGGAACACTGAAGCTTTCTTT
cdr3_aa: CASSPWTGRNTEAFF

v_call: TRBV4-3
j_call: TRBJ2-7
clone_size: .
d_call: TRBD1
cdr3_nt: TGCGCCAGCAGCCTCCGGACAGGGTTGAGGGAGCAGTACTTC
cdr3_aa: CASSLRTGLREQYF

v_call: TRBV28
j_call: TRBJ2-1
clone_size: .
d_call: .
cdr3_nt: TGTGTGGTGGGAGCAGGAATGAGGAATGAGCAGTTCTTC
cdr3_aa: CVVGAGMRNEQFF

v_call: TRBV6-5
j_call: TRBJ2-2
clone_size: .
d_call: TRBD2
cdr3_nt: TGTGCCAGCACCGGACTAGCGGGAGGACGGCTGTTTTTT
cdr3_aa: CASTGLAGGRLFF

v_call: TRBV7-2
j_call: TRBJ2-7
clone_size: .
d_call: .
cdr3_nt: TGTGCCAGCAGCTCAGGGTTCGCCCCCTACGAGCAGTACTTC
cdr3_aa: CASSSGFAPYEQYF

v_call: TRBV12-3/TRBV12-4
j_call: TRBJ2-1
clone_size: .
d_call: .
cdr3_nt: TGTGCCAGCAGTTTTGGGGGGAATGAGCAGTTCTTC
cdr3_aa: CASSFGGNEQFF

v_call: TRBV12-3/TRBV12-4
j_call: TRBJ2-7
clone_size: once
d_call: .
cdr3_nt: TGTGCCAGCAGAAAGACAGAATACGAGCAGTACTTC
cdr3_aa: CASRKTEYEQYF

v_call: TRBV5-6
j_call: TRBJ2-3
clone_size: once
d_call: .
cdr3_nt: TGTGCCAGCAGTTCCACAGGAGATACGCAGTATTTT
cdr3_aa: CASSSTGDTQYF

v_call: TRBV19
j_call: TRBJ2-7
clone_size: .
d_call: TRBD1
cdr3_nt: TGTGCCAGCTCCTCGGACAGGGTCTCCTACGAGCAGTACTTC
cdr3_aa: CASSSDRVSYEQYF

v_call: TRBV5-4
j_call: TRBJ2-2
clone_size: .
d_call: TRBD2
cdr3_nt: TGTGCCAGCAGCCAACTAGCGGGGGGAACCCTAACCGGGGAGCTGTTTTTT
cdr3_aa: CASSQLAGGTLTGELFF

v_call: TRBV7-8
j_call: TRBJ2-2
clone_size: .
d_call: TRBD2
cdr3_nt: TGTGCCAGCAGCTCAGTGGGGGGGACTGCGAACACCGGGGAGCTGTTTTTT
cdr3_aa: CASSSVGGTANTGELFF

v_call: TRBV11-2
j_call: TRBJ2-5
clone_size: .
d_call: .
cdr3_nt: TGTGCCAGCAGCCCGGGACATTACCAAGAGACCCAGTACTTC
cdr3_aa: CASSPGHYQETQYF

v_call: TRBV11-3
j_call: TRBJ2-5
clone_size: .
d_call: .
cdr3_nt: TGTGCCAGCAGCCGCGGGGGCGGCGGGAGCCAAGAGACCCAGTACTTC
cdr3_aa: CASSRGGGGSQETQYF

v_call: TRBV7-9
j_call: TRBJ1-1
clone_size: .
d_call: .
cdr3_nt: TGTGCCAGCAGCCACCGGGACACTGAAGCTTTCTTT
cdr3_aa: CASSHRDTEAFF

v_call: TRBV27
j_call: TRBJ2-3
clone_size: .
d_call: TRBD1
cdr3_nt: TGTGCCAGCAGTAATTTACAGGGGGCGGGGACAGATACGCAGTATTTT
cdr3_aa: CASSNLQGAGTDTQYF

v_call: TRBV18
j_call: TRBJ1-6
clone_size: .
d_call: .
cdr3_nt: TGTGCCAGCTCACCCCAGGGATATAATTCACCCCTCCACTTT
cdr3_aa: CASSPQGYNSPLHF

v_call: TRBV29-1
j_call: TRBJ1-5
clone_size: .
d_call: TRBD1
cdr3_nt: TGCAGCGTGGGACAGGGAGGCAATCAGCCCCAGCATTTT
cdr3_aa: CSVGQGGNQPQHF

v_call: TRBV3-1/TRBV3-2
j_call: TRBJ2-7
clone_size: .
d_call: .
cdr3_nt: TGTGCCAGCAGCCAGGGAGCGGAGGCCTTTTTC
cdr3_aa: CASSQGAEAFF

v_call: TRBV7-6
j_call: TRBJ2-1
clone_size: .
d_call: TRBD2
cdr3_nt: TGTGCCAGCAGCTCCACTAGCGGGGGTTACAATGAGCAGTTCTTC
cdr3_aa: CASSSTSGGYNEQFF

v_call: TRBV6-1
j_call: TRBJ2-1
clone_size: .
d_call: .
cdr3_nt: TGTGCCAGCAGAGAAAAGTTGATCGCCCGTGGAGAGAATGAGCAGTTCTTC
cdr3_aa: CASREKLIARGENEQFF

v_call: TRBV24-1
j_call: TRBJ1-2
clone_size: .
d_call: TRBD1
cdr3_nt: TGTGCCACCAGTGATTTAGGGACAGTAGTCTATGGCTACACCTTC
cdr3_aa: CATSDLGTVVYGYTF

v_call: TRBV3-1/TRBV3-2
j_call: TRBJ1-1
clone_size: .
d_call: TRBD1
cdr3_nt: TGTGCCAGCAGTCCCAGGAACCCATTTACCGGGACAGGGGCCTCGAACACTGAAGCTTTCTTT
cdr3_aa: CASSPRNPFTGTGASNTEAFF

v_call: TRBV11-2
j_call: TRBJ2-7
clone_size: .
d_call: TRBD1
cdr3_nt: TGTGCCAGCAGCTCCCCAGGGGGCGAGCAGTACTTC
cdr3_aa: CASSSPGGEQYF

v_call: TRBV20-1
j_call: TRBJ1-5
clone_size: .
d_call: TRBD1
cdr3_nt: TGCAGTGCTAGTACAGGGGTCCAGCCCCAGCATTTT
cdr3_aa: CSASTGVQPQHF

v_call: TRBV7-9
j_call: TRBJ1-2
clone_size: once
d_call: TRBD1
cdr3_nt: TGTGCCAGCAGCCTACAGGGGGACTATGGCTACACCTTC
cdr3_aa: CASSLQGDYGYTF

v_call: TRBV27
j_call: TRBJ1-2
clone_size: once
d_call: .
cdr3_nt: TGTGCCAGCAGTACCCTAGACGCGGGGGGACCCTATGGCTACACCTTC
cdr3_aa: CASSTLDAGGPYGYTF

v_call: TRBV2
j_call: TRBJ2-6
clone_size: once
d_call: .
cdr3_nt: TGTGCCAGCAGTGTGGCAGGGGTAGGGGCCAACGTCCTGACTTTC
cdr3_aa: CASSVAGVGANVLTF

v_call: TRBV21-1
j_call: TRBJ2-7
clone_size: .
d_call: .
cdr3_nt: TGTGCCAACTCCGTACCCTACGAGCAGTACTTC
cdr3_aa: CANSVPYEQYF

v_call: TRBV6-6
j_call: TRBJ2-7
clone_size: .
d_call: TRBD2
cdr3_nt: TGTGCCAGCAGCTATAGCGGGAGGGTTACCTACGAGCAGTACTTC
cdr3_aa: CASSYSGRVTYEQYF

v_call: TRBV30
j_call: TRBJ1-3
clone_size: .
d_call: .
cdr3_nt: TGTGCCTGGAGTCCACTCGATTCCTCTGGAAACACCATATATTTT
cdr3_aa: CAWSPLDSSGNTIYF

v_call: TRBV7-6
j_call: TRBJ2-1
clone_size: .
d_call: TRBD2
cdr3_nt: TGTGCCAGCAGCCTAGAGGTCGGGGGGGCCACAAATGAGCAGTTCTTC
cdr3_aa: CASSLEVGGATNEQFF

v_call: TRBV6-6
j_call: TRBJ2-2
clone_size: few
d_call: TRBD1
cdr3_nt: TGTGCCAGCGACAGGGTGAACGGCGGGGAGCTGTTTTTT
cdr3_aa: CASDRVNGGELFF